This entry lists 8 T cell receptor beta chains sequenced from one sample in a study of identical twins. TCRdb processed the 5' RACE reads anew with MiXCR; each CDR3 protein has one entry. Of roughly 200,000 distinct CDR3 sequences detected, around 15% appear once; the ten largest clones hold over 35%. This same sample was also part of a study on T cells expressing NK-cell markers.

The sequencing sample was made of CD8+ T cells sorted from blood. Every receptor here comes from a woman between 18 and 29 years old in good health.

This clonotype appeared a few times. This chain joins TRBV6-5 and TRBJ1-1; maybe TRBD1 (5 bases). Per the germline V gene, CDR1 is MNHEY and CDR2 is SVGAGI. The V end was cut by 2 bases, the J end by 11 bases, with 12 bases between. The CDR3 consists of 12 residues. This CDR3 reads CASSYPTGQAFF. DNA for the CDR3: TGTGCCAGCAGTTACCCGACGGGGCAGGCTTTCTTT.

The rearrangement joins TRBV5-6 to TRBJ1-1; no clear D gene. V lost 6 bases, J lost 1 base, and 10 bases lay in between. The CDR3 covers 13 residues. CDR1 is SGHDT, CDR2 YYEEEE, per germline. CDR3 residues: CASTVSGNTEAFF. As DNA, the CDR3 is TGTGCCAGCACCGTCAGTGGGAACACTGAAGCTTTCTTT. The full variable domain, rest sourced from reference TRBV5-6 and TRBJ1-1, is DAGVTQSPTHLIKTRGQQVTLRCSPKSGHDTVSWYQQALGQGPQFIFQYYEEEERQRGNFPDRFSGHQFPNYSSELNVNALLLGDSALYLCASTVSGNTEAFFGQGTRLTVV.

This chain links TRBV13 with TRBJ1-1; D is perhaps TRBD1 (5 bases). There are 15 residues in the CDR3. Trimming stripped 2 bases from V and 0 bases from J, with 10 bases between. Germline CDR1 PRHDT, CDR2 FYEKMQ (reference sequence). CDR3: CASSLRGKMNTEAFF. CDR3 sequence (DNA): TGTGCCAGCAGCTTACGGGGCAAAATGAACACTGAAGCTTTCTTT. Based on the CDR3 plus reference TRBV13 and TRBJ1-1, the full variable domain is AAGVIQSPRHLIKEKRETATLKCYPIPRHDTVYWYQQGPGQDPQFLISFYEKMQSDKGSIPDRFSAQQFSDYHSELNMSSLELGDSALYFCASSLRGKMNTEAFFGQGTRLTVV.

The CDR3 region has the DNA TGCAGCGTTGCCCTGACTAGCGGGAGCACAGATACGCAGTATTTT. This translates into CSVALTSGSTDTQYF. The V gene is TRBV29-1, the J gene TRBJ2-3; 10 bases are shared with TRBD2. Germline V gene lookup returns CDR1 SQVTM and CDR2 ANQGSEA. Germline trimming cut 4 bases from V and 0 bases from J; bases unmatched to any gene: 4. This CDR3 comprises 15 residues.

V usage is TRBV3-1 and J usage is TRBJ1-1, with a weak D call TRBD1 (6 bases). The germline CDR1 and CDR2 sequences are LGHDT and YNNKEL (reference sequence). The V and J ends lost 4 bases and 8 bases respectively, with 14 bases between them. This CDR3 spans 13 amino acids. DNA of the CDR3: TGTGCCAGCAGCCTCATTGGGGGGCCCGAAGCTTTCTTT. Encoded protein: CASSLIGGPEAFF.

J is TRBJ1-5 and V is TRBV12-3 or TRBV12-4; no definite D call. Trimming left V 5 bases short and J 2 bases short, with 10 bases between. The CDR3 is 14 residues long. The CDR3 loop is CASSDGSGNQPQHF. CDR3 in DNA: TGTGCCAGCAGTGATGGCTCGGGCAATCAGCCCCAGCATTTT.

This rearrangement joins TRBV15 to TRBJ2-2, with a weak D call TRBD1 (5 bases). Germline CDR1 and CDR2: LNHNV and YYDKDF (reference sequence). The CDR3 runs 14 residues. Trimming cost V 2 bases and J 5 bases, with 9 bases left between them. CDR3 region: CATSRQGNTGELFF. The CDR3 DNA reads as TGTGCCACCAGCAGACAGGGTAATACCGGGGAGCTGTTTTTT.

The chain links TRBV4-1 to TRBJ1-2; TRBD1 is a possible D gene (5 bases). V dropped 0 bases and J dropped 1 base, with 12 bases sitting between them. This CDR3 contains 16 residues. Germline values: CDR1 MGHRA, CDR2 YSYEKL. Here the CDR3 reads CASSQEARANNYGYTF. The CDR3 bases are TGCGCCAGCAGCCAAGAGGCCAGGGCTAATAACTATGGCTACACCTTC.